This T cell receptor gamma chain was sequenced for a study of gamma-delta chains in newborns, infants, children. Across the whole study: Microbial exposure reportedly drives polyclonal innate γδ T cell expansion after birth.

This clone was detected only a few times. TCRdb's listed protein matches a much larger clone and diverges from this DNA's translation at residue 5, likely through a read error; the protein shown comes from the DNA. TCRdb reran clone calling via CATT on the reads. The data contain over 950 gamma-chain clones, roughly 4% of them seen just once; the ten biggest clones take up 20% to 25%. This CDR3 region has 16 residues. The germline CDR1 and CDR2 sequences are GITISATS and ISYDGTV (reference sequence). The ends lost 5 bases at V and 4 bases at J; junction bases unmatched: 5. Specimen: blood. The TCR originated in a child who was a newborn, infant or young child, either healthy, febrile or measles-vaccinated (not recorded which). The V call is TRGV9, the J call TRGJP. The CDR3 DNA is TGTGCCTTGTGGGGGGGACAAGAGTTGGGCAAAAAAATCAAGGTATTT. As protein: CALWGGQELGKKIKVF.